This record looks at one TCR beta chain sequence and its context. The data were taken from a study of blood T cell repertoires in COVID-19. Source study methods: Estimation of nucleated cell counts relied on the amplification of reference gene primers. Here immunoSEQ multiplex PCR was the method, and the copy in TCRdb shows in-frame clones only, minus some. V, J and clone size are those of that table, while D and trimming were read from the DNA. The sample contains under 30,000 clones, nearly 90% of which appear only once. Germline lookup yields CDR1 SGHRS and CDR2 YFSETQ. V was clipped by 6 bases and J by 5 bases, with 20 bases between them. The CDR3 length is 16 residues.

The chain combines TRBV5-1 with TRBJ2-2, with D maybe TRBD1 (6 bases). This clonotype was obtained from a human donor in a cohort sampled during active COVID-19. The sequenced sample was peripheral blood. For the CDR3, the DNA is TGCGCCAGCAATAGCATTCAGGGGCGCCGTACCGGGGAGCTGTTTTTT. It translates to CASNSIQGRRTGELFF.